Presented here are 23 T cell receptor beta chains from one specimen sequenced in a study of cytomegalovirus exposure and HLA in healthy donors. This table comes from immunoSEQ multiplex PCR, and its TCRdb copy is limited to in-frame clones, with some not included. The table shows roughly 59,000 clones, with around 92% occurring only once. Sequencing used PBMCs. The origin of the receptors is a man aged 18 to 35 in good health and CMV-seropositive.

The CDR3 DNA reads TGTGCCAGCAGTTTCCGTGGAGGCAATCAGCCCCAGCATTTT. The encoded protein is CASSFRGGNQPQHF. The chain employs TRBV27 and TRBJ1-5; no reliable D call. Trimming removed 3 bases from V and 2 bases from J, with 8 bases in between. This CDR3 has 14 residues. Germline CDR1 MNHEY, CDR2 SMNVEV (reference sequence).

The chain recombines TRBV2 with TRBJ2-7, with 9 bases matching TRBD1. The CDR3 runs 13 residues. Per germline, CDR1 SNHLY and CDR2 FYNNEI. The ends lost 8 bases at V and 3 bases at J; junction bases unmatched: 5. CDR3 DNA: TGTGCCAGCGGTTGGACAGGGGACTACGAGCAGTACTTC. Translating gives CASGWTGDYEQYF.

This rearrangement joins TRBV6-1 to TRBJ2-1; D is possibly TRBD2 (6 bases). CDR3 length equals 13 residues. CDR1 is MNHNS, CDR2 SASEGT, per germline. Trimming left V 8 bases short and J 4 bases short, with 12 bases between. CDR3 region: CASSGSNYNEQFF. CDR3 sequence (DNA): TGTGCCAGCTCCGGGAGTAATTACAATGAGCAGTTCTTC.

The CDR3 DNA reads TGTGCCAGCAGTCCTGGGAGGGGCCTAATAAACTATGGCTACACCTTC. This encodes CASSPGRGLINYGYTF. The chain recombines TRBV28 with TRBJ1-2; D perhaps matches TRBD1 (5 bases). Trimming shortened V by 5 bases and J by 2 bases, and 18 bases separated the two germline ends. The CDR3 totals 16 residues. The germline V gene has CDR1 MDHEN and CDR2 SYDVKM.

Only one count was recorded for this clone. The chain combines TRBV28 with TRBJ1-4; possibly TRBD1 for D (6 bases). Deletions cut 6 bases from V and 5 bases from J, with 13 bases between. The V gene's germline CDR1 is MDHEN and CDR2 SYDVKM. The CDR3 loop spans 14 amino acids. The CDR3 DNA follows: TGTGCCAGCAGGGGCCGAGGACAGAATGAAAAACTGTTTTTT. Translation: CASRGRGQNEKLFF.

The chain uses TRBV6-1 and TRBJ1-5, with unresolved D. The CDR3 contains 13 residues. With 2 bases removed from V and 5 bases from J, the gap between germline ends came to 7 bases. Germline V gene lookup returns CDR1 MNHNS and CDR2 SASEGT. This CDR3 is CASSEMADQPQHF. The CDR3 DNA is TGTGCCAGCAGTGAAATGGCAGATCAGCCCCAGCATTTT.

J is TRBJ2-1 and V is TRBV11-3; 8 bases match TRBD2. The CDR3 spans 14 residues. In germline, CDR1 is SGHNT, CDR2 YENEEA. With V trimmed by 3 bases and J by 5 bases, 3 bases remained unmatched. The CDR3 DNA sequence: TGTGCCAGCAGCTTCGGACTAGCCAACAATGAGCAGTTCTTC. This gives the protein CASSFGLANNEQFF.

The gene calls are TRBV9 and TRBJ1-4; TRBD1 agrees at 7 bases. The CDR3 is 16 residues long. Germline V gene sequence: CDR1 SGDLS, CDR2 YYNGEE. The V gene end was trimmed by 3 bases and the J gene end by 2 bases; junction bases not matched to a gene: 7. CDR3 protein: CASSEKWGQTNEKLFF. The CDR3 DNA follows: TGTGCCAGCAGCGAAAAATGGGGACAGACTAATGAAAAACTGTTTTTT. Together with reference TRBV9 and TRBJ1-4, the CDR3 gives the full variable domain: DSGVTQTPKHLITATGQRVTLRCSPRSGDLSVYWYQQSLDQGLQFLIQYYNGEERAKGNILERFSAQQFPDLHSELNLSSLELGDSALYFCASSEKWGQTNEKLFFGSGTQLSVL.

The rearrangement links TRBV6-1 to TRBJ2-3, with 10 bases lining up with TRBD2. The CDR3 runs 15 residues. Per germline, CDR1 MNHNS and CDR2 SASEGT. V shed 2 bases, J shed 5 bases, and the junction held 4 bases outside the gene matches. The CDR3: CASSELAGDRDTQYF. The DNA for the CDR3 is TGTGCCAGCAGTGAACTAGCGGGAGATCGAGATACGCAGTATTTT.

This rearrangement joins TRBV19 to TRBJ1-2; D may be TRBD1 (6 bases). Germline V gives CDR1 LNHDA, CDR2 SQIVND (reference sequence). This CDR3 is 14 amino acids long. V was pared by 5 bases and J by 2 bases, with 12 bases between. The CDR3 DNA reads TGTGCCAGTAGTCCCCCTGGACAGAACTATGGCTACACCTTC. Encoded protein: CASSPPGQNYGYTF.

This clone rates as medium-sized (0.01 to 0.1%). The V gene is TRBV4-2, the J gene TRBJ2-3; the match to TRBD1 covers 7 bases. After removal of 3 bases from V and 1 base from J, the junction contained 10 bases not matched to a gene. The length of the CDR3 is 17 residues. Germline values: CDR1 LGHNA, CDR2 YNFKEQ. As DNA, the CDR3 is TGTGCCAGCAGCCAGGAAGCGCCGGGACAGCGCACAGATACGCAGTATTTT. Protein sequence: CASSQEAPGQRTDTQYF.

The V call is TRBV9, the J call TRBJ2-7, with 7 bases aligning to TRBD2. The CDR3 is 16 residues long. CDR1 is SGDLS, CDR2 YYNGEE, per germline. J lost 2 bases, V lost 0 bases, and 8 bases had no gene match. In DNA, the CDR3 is TGTGCCAGCAGCGTAGGGGAGGGAGGGTATCCCTACGAGCAGTACTTC. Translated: CASSVGEGGYPYEQYF.

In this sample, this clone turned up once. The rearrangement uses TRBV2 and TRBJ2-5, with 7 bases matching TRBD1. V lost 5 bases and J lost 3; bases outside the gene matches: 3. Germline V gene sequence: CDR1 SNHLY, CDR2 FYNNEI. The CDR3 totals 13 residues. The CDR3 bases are TGTGCCAGCAGTTACGGGACAGAAGAGACCCAGTACTTC. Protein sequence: CASSYGTEETQYF. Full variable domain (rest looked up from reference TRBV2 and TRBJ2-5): EPEVTQTPSHQVTQMGQEVILRCVPISNHLYFYWYRQILGQKVEFLVSFYNNEISEKSEIFDDQFSVERPDGSNFTLKIRSTKLEDSAMYFCASSYGTEETQYFGPGTRLLVL.

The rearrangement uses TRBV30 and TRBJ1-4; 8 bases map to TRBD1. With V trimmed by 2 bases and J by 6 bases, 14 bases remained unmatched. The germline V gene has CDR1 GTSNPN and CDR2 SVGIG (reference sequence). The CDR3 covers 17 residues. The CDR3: CAWSPPLTGVRDEKLFF. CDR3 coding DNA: TGTGCCTGGAGTCCGCCCCTGACAGGGGTTCGGGATGAAAAACTGTTTTTT.

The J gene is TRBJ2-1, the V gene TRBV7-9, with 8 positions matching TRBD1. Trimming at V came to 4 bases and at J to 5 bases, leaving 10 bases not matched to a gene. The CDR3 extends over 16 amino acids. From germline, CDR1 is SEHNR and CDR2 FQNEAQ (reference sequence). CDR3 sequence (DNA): TGTGCCAGCAGCTCATCGCGACAGGGGCGAAACAATGAGCAGTTCTTC. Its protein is CASSSSRQGRNNEQFF.

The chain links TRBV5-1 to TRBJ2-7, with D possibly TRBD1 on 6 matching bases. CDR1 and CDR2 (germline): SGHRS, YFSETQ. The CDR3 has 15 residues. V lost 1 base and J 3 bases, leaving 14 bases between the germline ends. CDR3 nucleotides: TGCGCCAGCAGCTTGCTACAGGGAGAAAGCTACGAGCAGTACTTC. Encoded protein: CASSLLQGESYEQYF.

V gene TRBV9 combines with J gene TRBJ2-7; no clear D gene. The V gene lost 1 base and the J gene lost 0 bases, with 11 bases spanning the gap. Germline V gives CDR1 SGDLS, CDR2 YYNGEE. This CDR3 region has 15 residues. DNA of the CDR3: TGTGCCAGCAGCGTACATCCGTCCAGCTCCTACGAGCAGTACTTC. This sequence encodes CASSVHPSSSYEQYF.

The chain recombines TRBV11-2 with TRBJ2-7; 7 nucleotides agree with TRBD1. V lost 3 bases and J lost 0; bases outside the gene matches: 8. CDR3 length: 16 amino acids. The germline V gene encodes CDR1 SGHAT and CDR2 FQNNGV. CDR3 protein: CASSLFYGTDSYEQYF. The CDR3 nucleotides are TGTGCCAGCAGCTTGTTCTATGGGACAGACTCCTACGAGCAGTACTTC.

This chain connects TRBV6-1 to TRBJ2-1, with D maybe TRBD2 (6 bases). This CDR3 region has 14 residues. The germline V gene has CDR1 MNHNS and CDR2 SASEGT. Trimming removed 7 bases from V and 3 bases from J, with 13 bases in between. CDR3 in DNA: TGTGCCAGCATCCCGGGAGAAAGCTACAATGAGCAGTTCTTC. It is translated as CASIPGESYNEQFF.

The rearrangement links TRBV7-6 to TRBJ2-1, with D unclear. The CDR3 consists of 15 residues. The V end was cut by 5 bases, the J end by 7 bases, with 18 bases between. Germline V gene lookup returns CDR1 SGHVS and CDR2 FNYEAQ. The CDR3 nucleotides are TGTGCCAGCAGCCACTCGGCCCAAGAGGAGAATGAGCAGTTCTTC. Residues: CASSHSAQEENEQFF.

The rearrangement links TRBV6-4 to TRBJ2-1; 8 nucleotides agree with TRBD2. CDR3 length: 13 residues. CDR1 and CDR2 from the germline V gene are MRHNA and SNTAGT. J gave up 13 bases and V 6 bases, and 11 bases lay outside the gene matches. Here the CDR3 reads CASSQDIAGQQFF. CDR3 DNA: TGTGCCAGCAGCCAAGATATAGCGGGGCAACAGTTCTTC.

CDR3 nucleotide sequence: TGTGCCAGCAGCTTAGATGGAAAACAGGGGGCGAATGGAAACACCATATATTTT. As protein: CASSLDGKQGANGNTIYF. This rearrangement joins TRBV11-2 to TRBJ1-3; 9 bases match TRBD1. Germline CDR1 and CDR2: SGHAT and FQNNGV. The CDR3 consists of 18 residues. J lost 3 bases, V lost 0 bases, and 9 bases had no gene match.

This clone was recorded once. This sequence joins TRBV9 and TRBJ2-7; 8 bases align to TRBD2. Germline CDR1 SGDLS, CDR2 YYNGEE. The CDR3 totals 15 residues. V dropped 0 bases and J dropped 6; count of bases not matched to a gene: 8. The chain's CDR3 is CASSVDGRAFGEQYF. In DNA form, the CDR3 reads TGTGCCAGCAGCGTAGACGGGAGGGCTTTTGGCGAGCAGTACTTC.